This T cell receptor beta chain derives from a study of cytomegalovirus exposure and HLA in healthy donors. Study-wide findings and caveats: The study designated 150 to 200 TCR beta chains cytomegalovirus-associated. A subsequent analysis found that TCR clusters from the first cohort also tended to co-occur in the roughly 120 validation repertoires, with approximately 95% of cluster scores above 0. The classifier reportedly diagnosed cytomegalovirus status with high specificity and sensitivity.

Some clones are missing from TCRdb's copy, which holds only in-frame ones; the method was immunoSEQ multiplex PCR. This repertoire shows over 120,000 clones, 89% found once; its top ten account for 9%. Worth noting for this clone: Its target is unknown.

The source is a woman between 18 and 29 years old in good health and CMV-seropositive. The material sequenced was PBMCs.

CDR3 in DNA: TGCGCCAGCAGCCAAGATTCGACGAGAGAACAGGACTATGGCTACACCTTC. Translation gives CASSQDSTREQDYGYTF. The chain has TRBV4-1 and TRBJ1-2; D is possibly TRBD1 (5 bases). Germline V lookup: CDR1 MGHRA, CDR2 YSYEKL. The CDR3 extends over 17 amino acids. Trimming removed 0 bases from V and 3 bases from J, with 17 bases in between.